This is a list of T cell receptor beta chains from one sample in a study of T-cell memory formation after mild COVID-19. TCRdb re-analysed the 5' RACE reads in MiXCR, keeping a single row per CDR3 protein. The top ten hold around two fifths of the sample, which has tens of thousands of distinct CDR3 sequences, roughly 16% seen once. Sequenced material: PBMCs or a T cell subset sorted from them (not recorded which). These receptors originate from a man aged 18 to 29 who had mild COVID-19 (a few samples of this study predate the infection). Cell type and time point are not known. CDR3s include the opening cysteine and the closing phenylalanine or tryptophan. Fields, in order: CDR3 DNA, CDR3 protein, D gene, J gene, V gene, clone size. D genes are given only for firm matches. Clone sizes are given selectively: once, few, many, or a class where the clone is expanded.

TGTGCCAGCAGCCACAGCGGGGGCACAGATACGCAGTATTTT	CASSHSGGTDTQYF	TRBD2	TRBJ2-3	TRBV9	many
TGCGCCAGCAGCCAAGAAGCGGTGCTCGGCTACACCTTC	CASSQEAVLGYTF	.	TRBJ1-2	TRBV4-1	.
TGCAGCGCCCTGAAAGAGGCGAACACCGGGGAGCTGTTTTTT	CSALKEANTGELFF	.	TRBJ2-2	TRBV29-1	few
TGTGCCAGCTCAGCGCCGGGGGAAAAACTGTTTTTT	CASSAPGEKLFF	.	TRBJ1-4	TRBV18	.
TGTGCCAGCAGTTCCCGACAGGGCTATAACACTGAAGCTTTCTTT	CASSSRQGYNTEAFF	TRBD1	TRBJ1-1	TRBV27	few
TGTGCCAGCAGTTACGAATGGGGGGGGGCCTACGAGCAGTACTTC	CASSYEWGGAYEQYF	TRBD2	TRBJ2-7	TRBV6-5	few
TGTGCCAGCAGGAAGGCAGGGACGGACGGGGAGCTGTTTTTT	CASRKAGTDGELFF	.	TRBJ2-2	TRBV12-3/TRBV12-4	few
TGTGCCAGTAGACGGACTAGCGGGGTACTAGGGGCCCAGTACTTC	CASRRTSGVLGAQYF	TRBD2	TRBJ2-5	TRBV19	.
TGCAGTGCTAGACAAGCTTGGGACTATGGCTACACCTTC	CSARQAWDYGYTF	.	TRBJ1-2	TRBV20-1	few
TGCGCCAGCAGCCAAGTTCTGGACAGGGGAGAAGGCTACACCTTC	CASSQVLDRGEGYTF	TRBD1	TRBJ1-2	TRBV4-1	.
TGCAGTGCCACGATTGCAGGCCCCGCTTTCTTT	CSATIAGPAFF	.	TRBJ1-1	TRBV20-1	many
TGTGCCAGCAGTTTGTTCCTAGCGGGGGGGACCACAGATACGCAGTATTTT	CASSLFLAGGTTDTQYF	TRBD2	TRBJ2-3	TRBV12-3/TRBV12-4	.
TGTGCCAGCAGCTTTTTCCTCCAGCGGGCTAGCACAGATACGCAGTATTTT	CASSFFLQRASTDTQYF	.	TRBJ2-3	TRBV7-9	few
TGTGCCAGCAGGGATGCGCAGGCCATCACCGGGGAGCTGTTTTTT	CASRDAQAITGELFF	.	TRBJ2-2	TRBV2	few
TGTGCCAGCAGCCTCGGGGTCAATGAGCAGTTCTTC	CASSLGVNEQFF	.	TRBJ2-1	TRBV13	few
TGTGCCAGCAGTTACCGTTACGAGCAGTACTTC	CASSYRYEQYF	.	TRBJ2-7	TRBV6-2/TRBV6-3	.
TGTGCCAGCAGCGTAGGAGGGTACACAGATACGCAGTATTTT	CASSVGGYTDTQYF	.	TRBJ2-3	TRBV9	.
TGTGCCAGCAGTTCACTTGAACCGAACACTGAAGCTTTCTTT	CASSSLEPNTEAFF	.	TRBJ1-1	TRBV27	.
TGCGCCAGCAGCCAAGGAAAGGATAACCGGGGCGGACAGCCCCAGCATTTT	CASSQGKDNRGGQPQHF	.	TRBJ1-5	TRBV4-3	.
TGTGCCAGCAGCTTAGAGCCCTCGTACAATGAGCAGTTCTTC	CASSLEPSYNEQFF	.	TRBJ2-1	TRBV7-9	many